These 7 T cell receptor beta chains originate from one sample sequenced in a study of T cells in Graves' hyperthyroidism and ophthalmopathy. Amplified regions were TCR beta CDR3 sequences from RNA transcripts. First-round RT-PCR of the TCR CDR3 relied on the HTBI primer set. One entry per CDR3 protein, called by TCRdb with MiXCR from the multiplex PCR reads. The sample has over 200,000 distinct CDR3 sequences, 15% to 20% seen once. The sample was blood. The receptor source for this set is a man in his forties or fifties with Graves' hyperthyroidism.

With respect to this clonotype: Mismatch with germline at one junction end may stem from a read error. V usage is TRBV10-1 and J usage is TRBJ2-1, with D hard to call. This CDR3 has 12 amino acids. Germline V CDR1 and CDR2: WNHNN, SYGVQD (reference sequence). The chain's CDR3 is CASSPAWNGQFF. The CDR3 DNA is TGCGCCAGCAGCCCCGCTTGGAATGGGCAGTTCTTC.

This clonotype showed up just a few times. A read error may explain this, as a much larger clone is one base away. Because the CDR3 is missing its conserved closing phenylalanine or tryptophan, this is likely a read error. The rearrangement links TRBV29-1 to TRBJ1-5; 7 bases agree with TRBD1. J was trimmed by 0 bases and V by 7 bases; bases with no gene match: 6. This CDR3 has 14 residues. CDR1 SQVTM and CDR2 ANQGSEA come from the germline V gene. The CDR3 DNA reads as TGCAGCGCTAGGACAGGACATAGCAATCAGCCCCAGCATTCT. Its translation: CSARTGHSNQPQHS.

V and J are TRBV27 and TRBJ1-4, with D possibly being TRBD1 (6 bases). Trimming removed 0 bases at V and 10 bases at J, with 15 bases between. There are 15 residues in the CDR3. CDR1 and CDR2 (germline): MNHEY, SMNVEV (reference sequence). CDR3 sequence: CASSLSGGGVRKLFF. CDR3 in DNA: TGTGCCAGCAGTTTATCCGGGGGCGGCGTTCGAAAACTGTTTTTT. Full variable domain (missing parts from reference TRBV27 and TRBJ1-4): EAQVTQNPRYLITVTGKKLTVTCSQNMNHEYMSWYRQDPGLGLRQIYYSMNVEVTDKGDVPEGYKVSRKEKRNFPLILESPSPNQTSLYFCASSLSGGGVRKLFFGSGTQLSVL.

In DNA, the CDR3 is TGCAGCGTGACAGGGGGTTCCTACAATGAGCAGTTCTTC. Translated, it gives CSVTGGSYNEQFF. The chain is built from TRBV29-1 and TRBJ2-1; 9 bases match TRBD1. From germline, CDR1 is SQVTM and CDR2 ANQGSEA. CDR3 length: 13 residues. The V segment lost 6 bases and the J segment 1 base; nucleotides outside the gene matches: 1.

The chain employs TRBV19 and TRBJ2-2, with TRBD1 identical over 11 bases. Germline lookup yields CDR1 LNHDA and CDR2 SQIVND (reference sequence). This CDR3 comprises 14 residues. The junction had 6 bases not matched to a gene; V was cut back by 7 bases and J by 8 bases. CDR3 residues: CASKDRGLYGELFF. In nucleotides, the CDR3 is TGTGCCAGTAAGGACAGGGGGCTGTATGGGGAGCTGTTTTTT.

This clonotype was recorded at least ten times. The V and J genes are TRBV9 and TRBJ2-7; D gene uncertain. This CDR3 is built from 14 residues. CDR1 SGDLS and CDR2 YYNGEE come from the germline V gene. The germline V and J ends were trimmed by 0 bases and 0 bases, with 7 bases remaining between them. In nucleotides, the CDR3 is TGTGCCAGCAGCGTAGAACGGAACTCCTACGAGCAGTACTTC. This codes for CASSVERNSYEQYF.

V is TRBV20-1 and J is TRBJ2-2; the match to TRBD2 covers 8 bases. V was clipped by 7 bases and J by 0 bases; unmatched bases: 7. The germline V gene has CDR1 DFQATT and CDR2 SNEGSKA (reference sequence). This CDR3 is built from 15 residues. CDR3 amino acids: CSGAGANANTGELFF. The CDR3 coding sequence is TGCAGTGGAGCGGGGGCCAACGCGAACACCGGGGAGCTGTTTTTT.